This paragraph reports one T cell receptor (beta chain). The data are from a study of T cells in Graves' hyperthyroidism and ophthalmopathy. Amplified TCR beta CDR3 regions derived from RNA transcripts. The study used the HTBI primer set for a first-round RT-PCR of the TCR CDR3. TCRdb called the multiplex PCR reads again in MiXCR, with one record for every CDR3 protein. The sample contains 550,000 to 600,000 distinct CDR3 sequences, 15% to 20% of which appear only once. V lost 6 bases and J lost 2; bases outside the gene matches: 3. The CDR3 runs 15 residues. Germline assignment: CDR1 MNHNS and CDR2 SASEGT.

This rearrangement joins TRBV6-1 to TRBJ2-1, with 11 positions matching TRBD2. The sample consisted of blood. The TCR comes from a young woman with Graves' hyperthyroidism. The CDR3 bases are TGTGCCAGCAGCACACTAGCGGGAGCCTACAATGAGCAGTTCTTC. It is translated as CASSTLAGAYNEQFF.